These T cell receptor beta chains were read from a single sample in a study of CD4 and CD8 cells across lung adenocarcinoma regions. TCRdb redid the calling of the PCR reads with MiXCR, one entry per CDR3 protein. The sample has around 25,000 distinct CDR3 sequences, around 50% seen once. Sequenced: CD8+ T cells from the center of a lung tumor. The receptors derive from a male donor with lung adenocarcinoma. The CD4 and CD8 labels of this study may be unreliable. The CDR3 runs from the conserved cysteine through the conserved F or W.

V gene,J gene,CDR3 protein
TRBV6-5,TRBJ2-6,CASSYLGPEAGAYVLYF
TRBV6-2/TRBV6-3,-,CASRGIGGGGTDTQYF
TRBV6-5,-,CASSLEAGGYNEQYF
TRBV7-8,TRBJ1-1,CASSWGRNTEAFF
TRBV3-1,TRBJ2-7,CASSQGTRTYEQYF
TRBV7-2,TRBJ2-1,CASSLLAGVYNEQFF
TRBV10-2,TRBJ2-1,CASTPGEGYNEQFF
TRBV27,TRBJ2-1,CASSLSSYGTSGETQFF
TRBV10-2,TRBJ2-3,CASRVPGLAGGDTQYF
TRBV7-6,-,CASSLSAGGETQYF
TRBV6-1,TRBJ2-7,CARQGGQYF
TRBV6-4,TRBJ1-2,CASSERASGLIYGYTF
TRBV27,TRBJ2-1,CASSFGPDYEQFF
TRBV6-1,TRBJ2-5,CARGPGGRDPDTQYF
TRBV6-1,TRBJ2-1,CASTGSSELFF
TRBV12-3/TRBV12-4,TRBJ2-1,CASKPGLANNEQFF
TRBV6-5,TRBJ2-3,CASSYSPLSGSRRGGRDTQYF
TRBV6-1,-,CASSEGSNGETQYF
TRBV10-2,-,CASRGHGGAGRETQYF
TRBV6-1,TRBJ2-1,CASRRTGGNEQFF
TRBV27,-,CASSLRGYNEQFF
TRBV4-2,TRBJ2-3,CASSQDGTLTDTQYF
TRBV3-1,TRBJ2-3,CASSRRTDTQYF
TRBV10-2,-,CASSELAGGYEQYF
TRBV10-1,TRBJ2-3,CASSESIAGGTDTQYF
TRBV12-3/TRBV12-4,TRBJ1-1,CASSFGYGHTEAFF
TRBV7-2,TRBJ2-5,CASSLGLLAGGETQYF
TRBV4-1,-,CASSPPLAGGAYEQYF
TRBV10-2,TRBJ2-7,CASSEEAYEQYF
TRBV6-1,-,CASSALTGGHEQYF
TRBV5-1,TRBJ1-6,CASTVETSSYNSPLHF
TRBV6-1,TRBJ2-4,CASREAGMGARDTQYF
TRBV10-1,-,CGFSADPGGRHTETQYF
TRBV5-5,TRBJ1-4,CASSLGGRTGDEKLFF
TRBV4-1,-,CASSKLPASYSYNEQYF
TRBV6-5,-,CASSYGGQETQYF
TRBV25-1,TRBJ2-5,CASTRVGGNQETQYF
TRBV10-3,TRBJ2-3,CGVRVPDATDTQYF
TRBV6-1,TRBJ2-1,CASRLRPGSYNEQFF
TRBV6-1,TRBJ1-2,CASTRLGTSGRHYGYTF
TRBV6-1,-,CASSPGLGRKTQYF
TRBV12-3/TRBV12-4,TRBJ2-5,CASSQGAPGQKQETQYF
TRBV6-1,TRBJ2-7,CASRRGDRGSSYEQYF
TRBV4-1,TRBJ2-2,CASSQLQNTGELFF
TRBV11-2,TRBJ2-1,CASSGLGEGYYNEQFF
TRBV11-2,TRBJ2-1,CASSLVFLLQRESEQFF
TRBV14,-,CASSLFSSYEQYF
TRBV7-2,TRBJ2-3,CASSLDGTQYF
TRBV6-1,-,CASNAVSTDAQYF
TRBV6-1,TRBJ2-3,CANRQQEGRTGAQYF
TRBV27,TRBJ2-5,CAFCSEQGARDKETQYF
TRBV6-1,TRBJ2-4,CGGTGLRTKDTQYF
TRBV6-1,TRBJ2-3,CAGSGAGEQDTQYF